This TCR beta chain was obtained from a study of blood T cell repertoires in COVID-19. Study context: The study drew acute and convalescent COVID-19 samples from the United States, Italy and Spain.

CDR3 length equals 15 residues. Germline CDR1 reads SGHDT; CDR2 reads YYEEEE. Trimming stripped 4 bases from V and 1 base from J, with 14 bases between. Authors' methods: The authors estimated nucleated cell counts from reference gene primer amplification. Data came from immunoSEQ multiplex PCR; TCRdb stores just in-frame clones and leaves some out. V, J and clone size are those of that table, while D and trimming were read from the DNA. The sample shows 250,000 to 350,000 clones, around 89% of them seen only once. Sample: peripheral blood. The receptor was derived from a man under 40 with acute or convalescent COVID-19. The gene calls are TRBV5-6 and TRBJ1-1, with D perhaps TRBD1 (6 bases). CDR3 sequence (DNA): TGTGCCAGCAGCGACGGACAGTGGAAGAACACTGAAGCTTTCTTT. The encoded protein is CASSDGQWKNTEAFF. Together with reference TRBV5-6 and TRBJ1-1, the CDR3 gives the full variable domain: DAGVTQSPTHLIKTRGQQVTLRCSPKSGHDTVSWYQQALGQGPQFIFQYYEEEERQRGNFPDRFSGHQFPNYSSELNVNALLLGDSALYLCASSDGQWKNTEAFFGQGTRLTVV.